This paragraph covers one T cell receptor (beta chain) sequence. The data derive from a study of shared clonotypes between healthy human individuals. Across the study: Each donor's CD4 naive and CD4 memory cells filled three plates apiece, CD8 naive two, and CD8 memory one.

Libraries were prepared by immunoSEQ multiplex PCR; TCRdb keeps only in-frame clonotypes and omits some of them. The sample shows over a million clones, approximately 98.5% of them seen only once. Specimen: naive CD4+ T cells sorted from blood. This sample's subset: CD45RA+ positively selected. This TCR was sampled from a man under 40 in good health.

The CDR3 nucleotides are TGTGCCAGCAGTTATGATATCCGGGGTGGGAACTATGGCTACACCTTC. It codes for CASSYDIRGGNYGYTF. The chain joins TRBV6-5 to TRBJ1-2, with D uncertain. V lost 3 bases and J lost 2, with 16 bases in between. Germline V gene data show CDR1 as MNHEY and CDR2 as SVGAGI. This CDR3 has 16 residues.